These 22 T cell receptor beta chains were all obtained from the same sample, sequenced in a study of molecular identifiers for immune sequencing clone quantification. TCRdb analysed the PCR reads with MiXCR anew, one entry per CDR3 protein. The sample lists 85,000 to 100,000 distinct CDR3 sequences, 24% occurring once. The sequenced sample consisted of naive CD8+ T cells from blood, with Jurkat cell RNA spiked in. The subset: FACS-sorted CD8+CD4-CCR7+CD45RA+ naive T cells. The receptors originated from a human donor in good health. Some libraries in this study had Jurkat cell RNA spiked in.

This clonotype has just one count. The chain links TRBV19 to TRBJ2-7; 7 positions agree with TRBD1. CDR3 length: 18 amino acids. Germline V lookup: CDR1 LNHDA, CDR2 SQIVND (reference sequence). Trimming removed 3 bases from V and 2 bases from J; junction bases left unmatched: 16. The CDR3 loop is CASSIFFVGTESPYEQYF. The CDR3 DNA is TGTGCCAGTAGTATTTTTTTTGTGGGGACAGAGAGCCCCTACGAGCAGTACTTC.

In regard to this clonotype: A much larger clone sits a single nucleotide away, making a read error possible. Given the absence of the conserved phenylalanine or tryptophan at the CDR3 end, a read error is likely. The J gene is TRBJ1-6, the V gene TRBV4-1; possibly TRBD1 for D (6 bases). The V gene lost 1 base and the J gene lost 4 bases, with 8 bases spanning the gap. Germline CDR1 is MGHRA and CDR2 is YSYEKL. The CDR3 loop spans 15 amino acids. The CDR3 DNA sequence: TGCGCCAGCAGCCAAGGGACAGCTTATAATTCACCCCTCCACTCT. It is translated as CASSQGTAYNSPLHS.

Notes on this clonotype: A read error may be the cause here, since a much bigger clone is one base away. The J gene is TRBJ2-5, the V gene TRBV6-5, with a possible D match to TRBD1 (7 bases). The CDR3 is made up of 13 amino acids. CDR1 and CDR2 (germline): MNHEY, SVGAGI. This CDR3 reads CVSHRQGGETQYF. CDR3 sequence (DNA): TGTGTCAGCCACCGACAGGGAGGAGAGACCCAGTACTTC.

Points on this clonotype: A much larger clone sits a single nucleotide away, making a read error possible. This rearrangement joins TRBV24-1 to TRBJ2-5, with D perhaps TRBD2 (5 bases). The CDR3 is made up of 14 amino acids. Trimming left V 3 bases short and J 9 bases short, with 16 bases between. Germline CDR1 and CDR2: KGHDR and SFDVKD. CDR3 protein: CATSDHGLPEAQYF. The CDR3 coding sequence is TGTGCCACCAGTGATCACGGCCTTCCGGAGGCCCAGTACTTC.

Comments on this clonotype: A much more abundant neighbour one base away suggests this may be a read error. The V gene is TRBV6-1, the J gene TRBJ2-7; D unresolved. This CDR3 has 14 residues. Deletions cut 7 bases from V and 1 base from J, with 14 bases between. CDR1 MNHNS and CDR2 SASEGT come from the germline V gene. The CDR3: CASNRLGLSYEQYF. The CDR3 DNA sequence: TGTGCCAGCAATCGCCTCGGGCTGTCCTACGAGCAGTACTTC.

This clonotype was seen repeatedly, ten times or more. The chain links TRBV7-6 to TRBJ2-5; 9 nucleotides align to TRBD1. The CDR3 has 15 residues. Germline lookup yields CDR1 SGHVS and CDR2 FNYEAQ. After removal of 4 bases from V and 0 bases from J, the junction contained 3 bases not matched to a gene. CDR3 sequence (DNA): TGTGCCAGCAGCTACGGGACAGGGAACCAAGAGACCCAGTACTTC. It translates to CASSYGTGNQETQYF. The entire variable domain, with the rest obtained from reference TRBV7-6 and TRBJ2-5, is as follows: GAGVSQSPRYKVTKRGQDVALRCDPISGHVSLYWYRQALGQGPEFLTYFNYEAQQDKSGLPNDRFSAERPEGSISTLTIQRTEQRDSAMYRCASSYGTGNQETQYFGPGTRLLVL.

This clonotype occurred a few times. The V gene is TRBV29-1, the J gene TRBJ2-1; D possibly corresponds to TRBD1 (7 bases). V was cut by 7 bases and J by 4 bases, with 14 bases left in between. The V gene's germline CDR1 is SQVTM and CDR2 ANQGSEA. The CDR3 length is 13 residues. CDR3 region: CSAAGQPYNEQFF. CDR3 DNA: TGCAGCGCCGCGGGACAGCCGTACAATGAGCAGTTCTTC.

This clonotype was seen repeatedly, ten times or more. The chain is built from TRBV27 and TRBJ2-1; D is unclear. Germline V lookup: CDR1 MNHEY, CDR2 SMNVEV (reference sequence). CDR3 length: 12 residues. V was cut by 2 bases and J by 15 bases, with 14 bases left in between. The CDR3 DNA is TGTGCCAGCAGTTTAGGGCCCCTTTCTTGGTTCTTC. Amino acids: CASSLGPLSWFF.

This clonotype was counted ten times or more. The chain recombines TRBV7-9 with TRBJ2-2; D tentatively reads TRBD1 or TRBD2 (5 bases each). Germline values: CDR1 SEHNR, CDR2 FQNEAQ (reference sequence). The CDR3 loop spans 16 amino acids. Trimming took 5 bases from V and 3 from J, leaving 16 bases between them. The DNA of the CDR3 is TGTGCCAGCAGCCCCATTCCGGGGACCTACACCGGGGAGCTGTTTTTT. Amino acids: CASSPIPGTYTGELFF.

The DNA for the CDR3 is TGTGCCAGCAGCTTAGTAGGTCAGGGGCGCGGATCTGAAGCTTTCTTT. Its protein is CASSLVGQGRGSEAFF. The chain links TRBV7-9 to TRBJ1-1; TRBD1 might be the D (6 bases). V gave up 1 base and J gave up 6 bases, with 18 bases separating them. This CDR3 is 16 amino acids long. Germline lookup yields CDR1 SEHNR and CDR2 FQNEAQ (reference sequence).

This clonotype was seen many times. V is TRBV7-9 and J is TRBJ2-3; tentative D call: TRBD2 (5 bases). Germline V gene lookup returns CDR1 SEHNR and CDR2 FQNEAQ (reference sequence). With 8 bases removed from V and 3 bases from J, the gap between germline ends came to 15 bases. The CDR3 runs to 14 residues. The CDR3 region has the DNA TGTGCCAGCTGGCATACGAGGGAGACAGATACGCAGTATTTT. Amino acid sequence: CASWHTRETDTQYF.

In this sample, this clonotype turned up once. The junction differs from germline at one of its ends, possibly a read error. The chain uses TRBV6-1 and TRBJ1-5; a possible D gene is TRBD1 (5 bases). The CDR3 is 12 amino acids. Germline CDR1 MNHNS, CDR2 SASEGT. CDR3 DNA: TGTGCCAGCACCCGGGGGGTTCAGCCCCGGCATTTT. This gives the protein CASTRGVQPRHF.

This clonotype was detected ten times or more. CDR3 amino acids: CAWSATGTFEPQHF. In nucleotides, the CDR3 is TGTGCCTGGAGCGCTACCGGGACTTTCGAGCCCCAGCATTTT. The rearrangement links TRBV30 to TRBJ1-5; D might be TRBD1 (5 bases). The V end lost 3 bases, the J end lost 8 bases, and 17 bases lay between the germline ends. Germline CDR1 GTSNPN, CDR2 SVGIG (reference sequence). The CDR3 totals 14 residues.

This clonotype was seen many times. V usage is TRBV4-1 and J usage is TRBJ2-1, with 9 bases that match TRBD2. This CDR3 spans 17 amino acids. V lost 0 bases to trimming and J lost 3 bases; unmatched junction nucleotides: 6. CDR1 is MGHRA, CDR2 YSYEKL, per germline. The chain's CDR3 is CASSQESLAGIYNEQFF. The CDR3, as DNA: TGCGCCAGCAGCCAAGAATCCCTAGCGGGAATCTACAATGAGCAGTTCTTC.

Regarding this clonotype: One junction end does not reproduce the germline sequence, and a read error may be involved. The rearrangement uses TRBV7-2 and TRBJ1-5, with D uncertain. The CDR3 is 13 amino acids. CDR1 SGHTA and CDR2 FQGNSA come from the germline V gene. The CDR3 sequence: CARSLPGNPPQHF. The CDR3 nucleotides are TGTGCCCGCAGCTTGCCGGGAAATCCGCCCCAGCATTTT.

The CDR3 reads CSARGTEYLVSQVSEQFF. The CDR3 DNA is TGCAGTGCTAGAGGTACAGAATATCTTGTATCCCAGGTGTCTGAGCAGTTCTTC. The V gene is TRBV20-1, the J gene TRBJ2-1; the D is unclear. CDR3 length equals 18 residues. CDR1 is DFQATT and CDR2 is SNEGSKA in the germline V gene (reference sequence). Trimming left V 1 base short and J 9 bases short, with 28 bases between.

The chain couples TRBV3-1 to TRBJ2-7; the D gene is possibly TRBD1 (6 bases). This CDR3 region has 12 residues. CDR1 is LGHDT, CDR2 YNNKEL, per germline (reference sequence). Trimming took off 11 bases at V and 4 bases at J, with 15 bases between the two ends. The CDR3 sequence: CASAQGFYEQYF. The CDR3 coding sequence is TGTGCCTCCGCACAGGGCTTTTACGAGCAGTACTTC.

There are many counts of this clonotype. The chain uses TRBV4-1 and TRBJ1-2; 7 bases are a match to TRBD1. CDR1 and CDR2 from the germline V gene are MGHRA and YSYEKL. Germline trimming cut 0 bases from V and 5 bases from J; bases unmatched to any gene: 3. CDR3 length: 14 residues. This CDR3 reads CASSQDRGAYGYTF. DNA of the CDR3: TGCGCCAGCAGCCAAGACAGGGGGGCATATGGCTACACCTTC.

This clonotype was detected many times. This chain links TRBV30 with TRBJ1-4; D ambiguous. The germline gives CDR1 GTSNPN, CDR2 SVGIG (reference sequence). Trimming took 2 bases from V and 8 from J, leaving 30 bases between them. The CDR3 contains 19 residues. CDR3 region: CAWSPTGSRALFVSEKLFF. CDR3 sequence (DNA): TGTGCCTGGAGTCCCACCGGATCTCGAGCCCTCTTCGTATCCGAAAAACTGTTTTTT. The full variable domain, completed using reference TRBV30 and TRBJ1-4, is SQTIHQWPATLVQPVGSPLSLECTVEGTSNPNLYWYRQAAGRGLQLLFYSVGIGQISSEVPQNLSASRPQDRQFILSSKKLLLSDSGFYLCAWSPTGSRALFVSEKLFFGSGTQLSVL.

This clonotype was observed at least ten times. V is TRBV4-1 and J is TRBJ2-7, with 7 bases aligning to TRBD1. Germline V gene data show CDR1 as MGHRA and CDR2 as YSYEKL. The CDR3 has 16 amino acids. The ends lost 5 bases at V and 3 bases at J; junction bases unmatched: 13. The CDR3 DNA follows: TGCGCCAGCAGCTACATTGTAACAGGGGTTGGCTACGAGCAGTACTTC. Translating it yields CASSYIVTGVGYEQYF.

V is TRBV28 and J is TRBJ2-7, with a tentative D call TRBD1 (6 bases). Deletions cut 3 bases from V and 3 bases from J, with 12 bases between. Germline values: CDR1 MDHEN, CDR2 SYDVKM. CDR3 length equals 14 residues. CDR3 in DNA: TGTGCCAGCAGTTTCTCCAGGGGAAACTACGAGCAGTACTTC. Its protein is CASSFSRGNYEQYF. Using reference TRBV28 and TRBJ2-7 for the parts outside the CDR3, the full variable domain is DVKVTQSSRYLVKRTGEKVFLECVQDMDHENMFWYRQDPGLGLRLIYFSYDVKMKEKGDIPEGYSVSREKKERFSLILESASTNQTSMYLCASSFSRGNYEQYFGPGTRLTVT.

The chain employs TRBV6-5 and TRBJ2-7, with D maybe TRBD2 (5 bases). The CDR3 is made up of 14 amino acids. Germline V gene sequence: CDR1 MNHEY, CDR2 SVGAGI. V shed 5 bases and J shed 2 bases, with 13 bases lying between them. CDR3 sequence: CASSPGIGAYEQYF. CDR3 nucleotides: TGTGCCAGCAGTCCCGGGATAGGTGCCTACGAGCAGTACTTC.